Below are 27 T cell receptor beta chains sequenced from a single sample in a study of T cells after yellow fever vaccination. TCRdb re-called the 5' RACE reads through MiXCR, storing one row per CDR3 protein. The sample records 350,000 to 450,000 distinct CDR3 sequences, under 20% being singletons. The source was PBMCs, collected before the yellow fever booster vaccination. These receptors all stem from a man aged 18-30 years who received the YFV17D yellow fever vaccine.

This rearrangement joins TRBV4-2 to TRBJ1-5; TRBD1 is a possible D gene (5 bases). Deletions cut 0 bases from V and 7 bases from J, with 10 bases between. Germline CDR1 and CDR2: LGHNA and YNFKEQ. The CDR3 has 14 amino acids. CDR3 nucleotide sequence: TGTGCCAGCAGCCAAGATGGGGGGGGGCAGCCCCAGCATTTT. Encoded protein: CASSQDGGGQPQHF.

This clonotype was observed a few times. The chain links TRBV11-3 to TRBJ1-3, with no clear D. This CDR3 has 13 amino acids. Germline assignment: CDR1 SGHNT and CDR2 YENEEA. V dropped 0 bases and J dropped 4 bases, with 4 bases sitting between them. CDR3 sequence reads: CASSLDPGNTIYF. CDR3 sequence (DNA): TGTGCCAGCAGCTTAGACCCGGGAAACACCATATATTTT.

The gene calls are TRBV7-2 and TRBJ1-5; possible D gene TRBD1, 6 bases. Germline V gene data show CDR1 as SGHTA and CDR2 as FQGNSA. V was shortened by 1 base and J by 3 bases, with 16 bases between the two germline ends. This CDR3 comprises 17 residues. The CDR3 coding sequence is TGTGCCAGCAGCTTAGAAGGTTACAGGGTCCCCAATCAGCCCCAGCATTTT. This sequence encodes CASSLEGYRVPNQPQHF.

V gene TRBV20-1 combines with J gene TRBJ2-3, with 11 nucleotides matching TRBD1. This CDR3 has 14 amino acids. Germline-derived CDR1 and CDR2 are DFQATT and SNEGSKA (reference sequence). With 2 bases clipped from V and 4 bases from J, the junction kept 2 bases outside the gene matches. CDR3 sequence reads: CSARRTGGSDTQYF. CDR3 DNA: TGCAGTGCTAGACGGACAGGGGGCTCAGATACGCAGTATTTT.

The sample holds a few counts of this clonotype. J is TRBJ1-1 and V is TRBV9, with D tentatively TRBD1 (5 bases). The CDR3 length is 15 residues. CDR1 is SGDLS and CDR2 is YYNGEE in the germline V gene. V was trimmed by 3 bases and J by 6 bases, leaving 18 bases between them. CDR3 sequence: CASSGDGSPQAEAFF. The CDR3 bases are TGTGCCAGCAGCGGGGACGGCAGCCCACAAGCTGAAGCTTTCTTT. Looking up the rest from reference TRBV9 and TRBJ1-1 gives the full variable domain: DSGVTQTPKHLITATGQRVTLRCSPRSGDLSVYWYQQSLDQGLQFLIQYYNGEERAKGNILERFSAQQFPDLHSELNLSSLELGDSALYFCASSGDGSPQAEAFFGQGTRLTVV.

The rearrangement links TRBV7-9 to TRBJ2-3; 7 bases fit TRBD2. Germline values: CDR1 SEHNR, CDR2 FQNEAQ (reference sequence). CDR3 length: 17 amino acids. V lost 5 bases to trimming and J lost 0 bases; unmatched junction nucleotides: 11. CDR3 protein: CASSTNLMGGSTDTQYF. CDR3 nucleotide sequence: TGTGCCAGCAGCACAAACTTAATGGGGGGGAGCACAGATACGCAGTATTTT.

The rearrangement uses TRBV7-9 and TRBJ2-7; TRBD2 aligns across 7 bases. This CDR3 contains 14 residues. The germline CDR1 and CDR2 sequences are SEHNR and FQNEAQ (reference sequence). The J segment lost 3 bases and the V segment lost 2 bases, leaving 4 bases of the junction unmatched. In nucleotides, the CDR3 is TGTGCCAGCAGCTTATCCCAGCGGGGCTACGAGCAGTACTTC. Encoded protein: CASSLSQRGYEQYF. The full variable domain, rest sourced from reference TRBV7-9 and TRBJ2-7, is DTGVSQNPRHKITKRGQNVTFRCDPISEHNRLYWYRQTLGQGPEFLTYFQNEAQLEKSRLLSDRFSAERPKGSFSTLEIQRTEQGDSAMYLCASSLSQRGYEQYFGPGTRLTVT.

The chain carries TRBV4-2 and TRBJ2-5, with 9 bases lining up with TRBD2. The CDR3 sequence is 14 residues long. The trim removed 3 bases at V and 5 bases at J, leaving 4 bases unmatched. CDR1 and CDR2 (germline): LGHNA, YNFKEQ. In DNA form, the CDR3 reads TGTGCCAGCAGCCACGGACTAGCGTGGGAGACCCAGTACTTC. Protein sequence: CASSHGLAWETQYF.

The rearrangement links TRBV5-1 to TRBJ1-1; possibly TRBD1 for D (5 bases). Germline-derived CDR1 and CDR2 are SGHRS and YFSETQ. Deletions cut 2 bases from V and 4 bases from J, with 15 bases between. The CDR3 has 15 amino acids. This chain's CDR3 is CASSFNSPRATEAFF. The CDR3 DNA sequence: TGCGCCAGCAGCTTTAATTCTCCCAGGGCCACTGAAGCTTTCTTT.

This clonotype came up a few times. The rearrangement links TRBV9 to TRBJ2-3; D might be TRBD2 (5 bases). Germline V gene data show CDR1 as SGDLS and CDR2 as YYNGEE. This CDR3 has 12 amino acids. The V end lost 4 bases, the J end lost 10 bases, and 13 bases lay between the germline ends. In DNA, the CDR3 is TGTGCCAGCAGCCCCCAGCGGACCGCGCAGTATTTT. Its translation is CASSPQRTAQYF.

There are a few counts of this clonotype. The V call is TRBV28, the J call TRBJ1-2; no firm D call. Trimming took 7 bases from V and 8 from J, leaving 2 bases between them. Germline CDR1 and CDR2: MDHEN and SYDVKM. This CDR3 is 8 amino acids long. CDR3 residues: CASNGYTF. The CDR3 region has the DNA TGTGCCAGCAACGGCTACACCTTC.

This clonotype showed up just a few times. The chain is built from TRBV29-1 and TRBJ2-1; D is ambiguous. V dropped 8 bases and J dropped 0 bases, with 11 bases sitting between them. The CDR3 covers 13 residues. Germline CDR1 is SQVTM and CDR2 is ANQGSEA. The CDR3 DNA is TGCAGCACCACCCCTCCCTCCTACAATGAGCAGTTCTTC. This gives the protein CSTTPPSYNEQFF.

Note on this clonotype: An end of the junction differs from the germline gene, which may be a read error. The rearrangement uses TRBV4-1 and TRBJ1-5; D uncertain. This CDR3 region has 15 residues. CDR1 and CDR2 from the germline V gene are MGHRA and YSYEKL. The CDR3 bases are TGCGCCAGCAGCCAAGATCCGGACGGCCTTCAGGCCCAGCATTTT. Its translation: CASSQDPDGLQAQHF.

This clonotype has more than one count but fewer than ten. The J gene is TRBJ2-7, the V gene TRBV5-6; 7 nucleotides agree with TRBD1. Germline V gene data show CDR1 as SGHDT and CDR2 as YYEEEE. V lost 1 base and J lost 9; bases outside the gene matches: 13. This CDR3 is 15 amino acids long. The CDR3 reads CASSLLTQPGGAQYV. DNA of the CDR3: TGTGCCAGCAGCTTGTTGACTCAGCCAGGGGGTGCGCAGTACGTC.

This clonotype came up a few times. J is TRBJ2-1 and V is TRBV7-9, with a possible D match to TRBD1 (5 bases). The V gene lost 2 bases and the J gene lost 8 bases, with 10 bases spanning the gap. The CDR3 length is 13 residues. CDR1 and CDR2 from the germline V gene are SEHNR and FQNEAQ (reference sequence). The CDR3 sequence is CASSLPRAYEQFF. CDR3 DNA sequence: TGTGCCAGCAGCTTACCCAGGGCGTATGAGCAGTTCTTC.

This sequence joins TRBV20-1 and TRBJ1-5; tentative D call: TRBD1 (5 bases). The CDR3 extends over 16 amino acids. Germline CDR1 reads DFQATT; CDR2 reads SNEGSKA (reference sequence). Trimming shortened V by 0 bases and J by 4 bases, and 16 bases separated the two germline ends. The CDR3 DNA sequence: TGCAGTGCTAGAGATCTACGCAGGGTCCGAAATCAGCCCCAGCATTTT. Translating gives CSARDLRRVRNQPQHF.

The table lists this clonotype with a few counts. V usage is TRBV6-6 and J usage is TRBJ1-4; weak D call: TRBD1 (5 bases). Germline V CDR1 and CDR2: MNHNY, SVGAGI (reference sequence). Trimming removed 0 bases from V and 7 bases from J, with 15 bases in between. The CDR3 covers 16 residues. CDR3 bases: TGTGCCAGCAGTTACTCGAGAGGGGTCGGGGGTGAAAAACTGTTTTTT. Protein product: CASSYSRGVGGEKLFF.

This chain joins TRBV6-5 and TRBJ1-3; D is perhaps TRBD1 (6 bases). Germline CDR1 is MNHEY and CDR2 is SVGAGI. V was trimmed by 6 bases and J by 2 bases, leaving 14 bases between them. The CDR3 extends over 15 amino acids. The CDR3 reads CASSPGGGTGNTIYF. The CDR3 bases are TGTGCCAGCAGCCCAGGTGGGGGCACTGGAAACACCATATATTTT.

Ten or more counts support this clonotype. V is TRBV27 and J is TRBJ1-5, with D possibly being TRBD1 (6 bases). Germline lookup yields CDR1 MNHEY and CDR2 SMNVEV (reference sequence). The CDR3 totals 14 residues. V was clipped by 3 bases and J by 4 bases, with 10 bases between them. The CDR3 loop reads CASSFRQGNQPQHF. The DNA for the CDR3 is TGTGCCAGCAGTTTCCGGCAGGGGAATCAGCCCCAGCATTTT.

The chain carries TRBV11-2 and TRBJ2-5; 10 nucleotides match TRBD1. There are 15 residues in the CDR3. Trimming took 6 bases from V and 4 from J; bases not matched to a gene: 8. Germline V lookup: CDR1 SGHAT, CDR2 FQNNGV. In DNA, the CDR3 is TGTGCCAGCAGGCAACCGGGACAGGGGCCAGAGACCCAGTACTTC. Translated, it gives CASRQPGQGPETQYF.

The V and J genes are TRBV20-1 and TRBJ2-5; 8 bases map to TRBD2. In germline, CDR1 is DFQATT, CDR2 SNEGSKA (reference sequence). The CDR3 has 15 amino acids. The junction had 11 bases not matched to a gene; V was cut back by 3 bases and J by 5 bases. The CDR3 sequence is CSASGGAGDAETQYF. As DNA, the CDR3 is TGCAGTGCTAGCGGGGGGGCGGGGGACGCTGAGACCCAGTACTTC.

J is TRBJ2-7 and V is TRBV6-2 or TRBV6-3, with D possibly being TRBD1 (6 bases). Germline values: CDR1 MNHEY, CDR2 SVGEGT. The CDR3 is 17 residues long. The CDR3 region is CARSPRVGQTITYEQYV. In DNA, the CDR3 is TGTGCCCGCAGTCCGCGAGTAGGACAGACTATCACCTACGAGCAGTACGTC.

The chain employs TRBV7-6 and TRBJ2-1; D possibly matches TRBD1 or TRBD2 (5 bases each). V lost 4 bases and J 5 bases, leaving 12 bases between the germline ends. This CDR3 region has 14 residues. CDR1 and CDR2 from the germline V gene are SGHVS and FNYEAQ. CDR3 amino acids: CASSSWDDHNEQFF. CDR3 nucleotides: TGTGCCAGCAGCTCATGGGACGATCACAATGAGCAGTTCTTC.

The rearrangement uses TRBV25-1 and TRBJ1-1; possible D gene TRBD1, 5 bases. The CDR3 extends over 13 amino acids. V was trimmed by 7 bases and J by 0 bases, leaving 9 bases between them. Germline V lookup: CDR1 MGHDK, CDR2 SYGVNS. CDR3 DNA: TGTGCCAGCAAAGACAGAGTGAACACTGAAGCTTTCTTT. The encoded protein is CASKDRVNTEAFF.

The chain combines TRBV27 with TRBJ1-1; 10 bases are shared with TRBD1. The CDR3 length is 14 residues. The germline V gene has CDR1 MNHEY and CDR2 SMNVEV (reference sequence). V lost 2 bases to trimming and J lost 10 bases; unmatched junction nucleotides: 7. CDR3 loop: CASSLRDRGFGAFF. In nucleotides, the CDR3 is TGTGCCAGCAGTTTAAGGGACAGGGGTTTCGGAGCTTTCTTT.

The genes are TRBV5-1 and TRBJ1-2; D is ambiguous. This CDR3 is built from 13 residues. Trimming took 0 bases from V and 3 from J, leaving 6 bases between them. From germline, CDR1 is SGHRS and CDR2 YFSETQ. CDR3 sequence (DNA): TGCGCCAGCAGCTTGGAAGCCCACTATGGCTACACCTTC. Encoded protein: CASSLEAHYGYTF.

In its sample, this clonotype was seen a few times. The chain links TRBV12-3 or TRBV12-4 to TRBJ1-3; D ambiguous. CDR3 length equals 14 residues. V lost 0 bases, J lost 2 bases, and 5 bases lay in between. The CDR3 spells CASSLAGPGNTIYF. The CDR3 region has the DNA TGTGCCAGCAGTTTAGCAGGGCCTGGAAACACCATATATTTT.